One TCR beta chain is described in this entry. As yet, its antigen is unknown. This sample was taken from a study of T cell repertoires in cytomegalovirus infection. Study background: HLA-B-restricted CMV epitopes that are well studied, plus recently identified HLA-C-restricted ones, were used by the study. Indications came from public TCR beta signatures; they pointed to CMV infection and to a matching HLA type.

V was clipped by 7 bases and J by 4 bases, with 20 bases between them. Looked up from germline, CDR1 is SGHAT and CDR2 is FQNNGV. This CDR3 is 16 amino acids long. TCRdb re-analysed the reads in MiXCR, keeping a single row per CDR3 protein. Of about 150,000 distinct CDR3 sequences in the sample, approximately 30% were seen once. Study findings and constraints: Summed public TCR beta family frequency identified CMV carriers bearing the relevant HLA. HLA-C-restricted TCR beta clonotypes specific for CMV led the ex vivo response.

The chain carries TRBV11-2 and TRBJ2-1; D possibly corresponds to TRBD2 (5 bases). This TCR came from a human donor in good health (CMV status not recorded). Some clones in this sample may be carry-over from other donors' samples. The sequences come from CD8+ T cells from cultured PBMCs, collected from culture after CMV antigen stimulation. In DNA, the CDR3 is TGTGCCAGCAAATCCATGGACTTCTCAAATTACAATGAGCAGTTCTTC. Translation: CASKSMDFSNYNEQFF.